One sample yielded the 2 T cell receptor beta chains listed below, sequenced in a study of blood T cells in healthy people across ages. A sample-barcoded 5' primer and a J-beta primer mix were used in a second PCR of about 6 to 12 cycles. Each CDR3 protein is one row after TCRdb ran MiXCR on the 5' RACE reads. Of about 1,600,000 distinct CDR3 sequences detected, approximately 38% appear once; the ten largest clones hold 7.9%. Sequences were obtained from blood. Receptors were obtained from a woman aged 18-29 years in good health.

This clonotype was counted a few times. This chain connects TRBV7-9 to TRBJ2-7, with a weak D call TRBD2 (7 bases). The germline V gene encodes CDR1 SEHNR and CDR2 FQNEAQ (reference sequence). The CDR3 is made up of 15 amino acids. V lost 3 bases to trimming and J lost 5 bases, with 17 bases between them. The CDR3 protein is CASSFRGAIIDEQYF. DNA for the CDR3: TGTGCCAGCAGCTTTCGGGGGGCAATTATCGACGAGCAGTACTTC.

This clonotype showed up just a few times. This sequence joins TRBV6-6 and TRBJ2-4; D is ambiguous. V was trimmed by 2 bases and J by 7 bases, leaving 6 bases between them. The CDR3 totals 12 residues. Germline CDR1 is MNHNY and CDR2 is SVGAGI (reference sequence). CDR3 sequence reads: CASSYGLNIQYF. The CDR3 DNA reads TGTGCCAGCAGTTACGGCTTGAACATTCAGTACTTC.